The clone carrying this T cell receptor beta chain was seen a few times. This sample stems from a study of blood T cell repertoires in COVID-19. The wider study: Samples of COVID-19 (acute and convalescent) were obtained from the United States, Italy and Spain. Sample material is recorded as cDNA or gDNA derived from T cells, B-cell-depleted T cells, or PBMCs.

In the source study's methods: Amplification of reference gene primers provided the estimated nucleated cell counts. Here immunoSEQ multiplex PCR was the method, and the copy in TCRdb shows in-frame clones only, minus some. That table is the source of V, J and clone size, and D and trimming were worked out from the DNA. The repertoire holds 150,000 to 200,000 clones, with 70% to 90% as singletons. J gave up 4 bases and V 10 bases, and 9 bases lay outside the gene matches. This CDR3 region has 13 residues. Germline CDR1 is LNHDA and CDR2 is SQIVND (reference sequence). The TCR comes from a woman of 80 years or more with acute or convalescent COVID-19. The V and J genes are TRBV19 and TRBJ1-2, with 7 bases aligning to TRBD1. Sequences were obtained from peripheral blood. The CDR3 DNA reads as TGTGCCACCAAAATGGACAGGAGCTATGGCTACACCTTC. Residues: CATKMDRSYGYTF.